This T cell receptor beta chain comes out of a study of T cell changes during pregnancy in multiple sclerosis (dated by TCRdb to the late 2010s). For the study in its entirety: The study examined how the T cell repertoire changed over the course of pregnancy in women with multiple sclerosis.

Spanning cysteine to phenylalanine, the CDR3 consists of 17 amino acids. Only the CDR3 DNA is retained, 51 bases long and in frame from the first base. The V end gives up 4 bases and the J end 5 bases, leaving 12 bases in the junction not matched to a gene. According to the germline V gene, CDR1 reads MDHEN and CDR2 reads SYDVKM. Details on this clone: Its antigen target is currently unknown. The record has no base qualities; no much larger clone is one base away.

Library creation used the immunoSEQ multiplex PCR assay. What TCRdb holds here is the immuneACCESS table cut down to in-frame rearrangements. Part of the clones is not present; checked against another copy, under half of the missing clones reflect an unresolved V gene, and the others are unexplained. The sample table lists 83,000 or so clones, 94% of them with a count of one. The ten most abundant clones make up about 1.7% of the sample. The source material was peripheral blood, sampled after pregnancy. This TCR came from a female donor in good health, enrolled as a control in a pregnancy study. Recombination linked TRBV28 to TRBJ2-2; the junction holds 8 bases that match TRBD1. The base sequence is TGTGCCAGCAGTTCAATTACCGGGACAGGACGGACCGGGGAGCTGTTTTTT. Its protein product is CASSSITGTGRTGELFF.